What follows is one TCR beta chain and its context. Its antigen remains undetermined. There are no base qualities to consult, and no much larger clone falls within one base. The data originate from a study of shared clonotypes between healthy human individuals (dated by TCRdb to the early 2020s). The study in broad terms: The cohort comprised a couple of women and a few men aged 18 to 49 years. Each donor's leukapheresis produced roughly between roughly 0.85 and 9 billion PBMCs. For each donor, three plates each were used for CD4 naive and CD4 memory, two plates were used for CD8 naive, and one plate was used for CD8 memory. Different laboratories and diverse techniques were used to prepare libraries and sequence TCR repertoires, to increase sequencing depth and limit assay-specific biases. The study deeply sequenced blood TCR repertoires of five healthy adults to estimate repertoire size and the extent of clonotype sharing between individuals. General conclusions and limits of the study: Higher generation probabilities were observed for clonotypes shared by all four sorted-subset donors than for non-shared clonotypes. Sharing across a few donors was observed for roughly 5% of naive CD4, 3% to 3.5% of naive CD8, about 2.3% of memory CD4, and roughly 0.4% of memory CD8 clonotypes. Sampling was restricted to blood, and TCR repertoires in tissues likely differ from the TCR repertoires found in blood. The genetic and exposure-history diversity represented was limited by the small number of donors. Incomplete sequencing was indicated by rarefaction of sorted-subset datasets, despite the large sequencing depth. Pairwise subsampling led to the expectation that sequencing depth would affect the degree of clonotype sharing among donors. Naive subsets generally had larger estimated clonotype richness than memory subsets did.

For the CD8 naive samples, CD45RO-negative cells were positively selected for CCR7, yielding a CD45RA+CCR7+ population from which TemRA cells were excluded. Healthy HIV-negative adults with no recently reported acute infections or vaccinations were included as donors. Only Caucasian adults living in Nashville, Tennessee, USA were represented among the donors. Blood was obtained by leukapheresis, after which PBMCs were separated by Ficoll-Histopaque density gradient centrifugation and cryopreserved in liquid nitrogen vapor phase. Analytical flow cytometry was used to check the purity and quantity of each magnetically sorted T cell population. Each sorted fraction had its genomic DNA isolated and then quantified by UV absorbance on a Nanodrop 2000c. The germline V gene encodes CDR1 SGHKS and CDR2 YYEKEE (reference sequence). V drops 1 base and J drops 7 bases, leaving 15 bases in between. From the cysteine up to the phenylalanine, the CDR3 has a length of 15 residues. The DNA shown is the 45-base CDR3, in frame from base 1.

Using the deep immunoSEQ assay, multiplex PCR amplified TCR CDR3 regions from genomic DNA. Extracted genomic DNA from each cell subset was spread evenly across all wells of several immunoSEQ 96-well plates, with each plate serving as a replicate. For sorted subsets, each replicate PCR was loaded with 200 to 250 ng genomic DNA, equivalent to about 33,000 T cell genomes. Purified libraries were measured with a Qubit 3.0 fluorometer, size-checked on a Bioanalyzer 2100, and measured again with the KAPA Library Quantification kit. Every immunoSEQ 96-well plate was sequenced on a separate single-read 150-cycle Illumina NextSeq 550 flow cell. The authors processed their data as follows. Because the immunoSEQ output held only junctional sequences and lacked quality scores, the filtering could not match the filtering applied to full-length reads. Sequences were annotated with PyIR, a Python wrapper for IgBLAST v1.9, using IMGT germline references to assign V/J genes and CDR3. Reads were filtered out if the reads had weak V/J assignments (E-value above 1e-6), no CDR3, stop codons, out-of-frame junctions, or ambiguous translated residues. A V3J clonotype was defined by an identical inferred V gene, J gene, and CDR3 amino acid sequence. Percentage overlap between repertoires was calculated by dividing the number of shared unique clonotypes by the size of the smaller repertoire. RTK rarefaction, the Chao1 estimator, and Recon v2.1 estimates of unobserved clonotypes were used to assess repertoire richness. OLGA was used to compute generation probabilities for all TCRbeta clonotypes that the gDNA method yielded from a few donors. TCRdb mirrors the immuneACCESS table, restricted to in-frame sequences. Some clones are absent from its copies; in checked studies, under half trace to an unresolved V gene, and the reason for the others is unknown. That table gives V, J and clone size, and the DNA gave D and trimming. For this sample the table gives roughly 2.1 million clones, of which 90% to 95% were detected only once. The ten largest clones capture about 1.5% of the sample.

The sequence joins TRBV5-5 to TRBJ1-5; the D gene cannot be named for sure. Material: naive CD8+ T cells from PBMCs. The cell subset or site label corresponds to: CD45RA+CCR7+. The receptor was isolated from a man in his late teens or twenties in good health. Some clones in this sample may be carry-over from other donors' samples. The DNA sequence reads TGTGCCAGCAGCTTGCGGGAAGGTCTCGACCAGCCCCAGCATTTT. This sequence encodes CASSLREGLDQPQHF.